A single TCR beta chain is shown here with its context. Its matching antigen is unknown. At deep level, the assay was performed. Measured with immunoSEQ multiplex PCR; TCRdb has only the in-frame clones, and not every one. The data contain millions of clones, over 85% of them seen just once; the ten biggest clones take up 0.85% to 1.2%. This entry comes from a study of shared clonotypes between healthy human individuals. Findings and caveats of the study: Researchers found naive subsets generally carried larger estimated richness than memory subsets.

J gave up 5 bases and V 6 bases, and 13 bases lay outside the gene matches. From germline, CDR1 is MNHEY and CDR2 SMNVEV (reference sequence). The CDR3 contains 16 residues. Terminally differentiated effector memory CD45RA+ cells were excluded from the naive CD8 cells, which were CD45RO-negative and positively selected for CCR7. Only Caucasian adults living in Nashville, Tennessee served as donors. The sequence was obtained from a man between 18 and 35 years old in good health. Sequenced sample: naive CD8+ T cells sorted from blood. The J gene is TRBJ2-5, the V gene TRBV27; 9 bases map to TRBD2. The DNA for the CDR3 is TGTGCCAGCAGGGACTCCACCGGGACTAGCCGGGAGACCCAGTACTTC. It is translated as CASRDSTGTSRETQYF.